This T cell receptor beta chain is from a study of T cell responses to AZD1222 COVID-19 vaccine. Trimming took off 10 bases at V and 1 base at J, with 10 bases between the two ends. CDR1 and CDR2 (germline): MNHEY, SVGAGI. There are 12 residues in the CDR3. TCRdb's copy holds only in-frame clones and misses some; the assay was immunoSEQ multiplex PCR. The sample has around 190,000 clones, about 89% seen once; the top ten hold approximately 1.6%. The gene calls are TRBV6-5 and TRBJ1-2; D not certain. The origin of this receptor is an adult who received the AZD1222 COVID-19 vaccine. Specimen: peripheral blood, collected 28 days after the second AZD1222 dose. The CDR3 protein is CATQALNYGYTF. The CDR3, as DNA: TGTGCCACCCAGGCTCTTAACTATGGCTACACCTTC.